Shown below are 2 T cell receptor beta chains from a single sample sequenced in a study of shared clonotypes between healthy human individuals. Terminally differentiated effector memory CD45RA+ cells were left out of the naive CD8 fraction, which was CD45RO-negative and positively selected for CCR7. The assay was immunoSEQ multiplex PCR, and TCRdb's table has in-frame clones only and misses some. In the table there are roughly 2.1 million clones, under 95% of which are singletons. The sequencing input was naive CD8+ T cells from PBMCs. These receptors were taken from a man aged 18-30 years in good health. Some clones in this sample may be carry-over from other donors' samples.

This clone was observed once. The V call is TRBV28, the J call TRBJ1-1, with D perhaps matching TRBD1 (6 bases). The V gene lost 5 bases and the J gene lost 2 bases, with 12 bases spanning the gap. CDR1 and CDR2 (germline): MDHEN, SYDVKM. CDR3 length: 14 amino acids. The CDR3 here is CASSVSRGNTEAFF. The CDR3 DNA sequence: TGTGCCAGCAGTGTAAGCAGGGGAAACACTGAAGCTTTCTTT.

J is TRBJ2-5 and V is TRBV5-8; tentatively, D is TRBD1 or TRBD2 (5 bases each). The CDR3 is 14 residues long. From germline, CDR1 is SGHTS and CDR2 YDEGEE. Between the trimmed V and J ends, which lost 5 bases and 1 base, there was a span of 12 bases. CDR3 coding DNA: TGTGCCAGCAGTGGGGGACGGATCCAAGAGACCCAGTACTTC. It specifies CASSGGRIQETQYF.